This T cell receptor beta chain was documented in a study of T cell responses to AZD1222 COVID-19 vaccine. Study results and limitations: Spike-specific TCR breadth and depth were elevated following two AZD1222 doses.

This CDR3 contains 12 residues. J was trimmed by 5 bases and V by 7 bases; bases with no gene match: 5. Per germline, CDR1 SQVTM and CDR2 ANQGSEA. This clone was observed once. Its antigen is not identified. Data came from immunoSEQ multiplex PCR; TCRdb stores just in-frame clones and leaves some out. The repertoire has roughly 110,000 clones, 75% to 95% of them found once; the top ten carry roughly 6.2%. The rearrangement links TRBV29-1 to TRBJ1-1; 9 bases match TRBD1. This clonotype was sampled from an adult who received the AZD1222 COVID-19 vaccine. This material consisted of peripheral blood, taken 28 days after the second AZD1222 dose. The CDR3 protein is CSARQGDTEAFF. CDR3 nucleotide sequence: TGCAGCGCCCGACAGGGGGATACTGAAGCTTTCTTT.